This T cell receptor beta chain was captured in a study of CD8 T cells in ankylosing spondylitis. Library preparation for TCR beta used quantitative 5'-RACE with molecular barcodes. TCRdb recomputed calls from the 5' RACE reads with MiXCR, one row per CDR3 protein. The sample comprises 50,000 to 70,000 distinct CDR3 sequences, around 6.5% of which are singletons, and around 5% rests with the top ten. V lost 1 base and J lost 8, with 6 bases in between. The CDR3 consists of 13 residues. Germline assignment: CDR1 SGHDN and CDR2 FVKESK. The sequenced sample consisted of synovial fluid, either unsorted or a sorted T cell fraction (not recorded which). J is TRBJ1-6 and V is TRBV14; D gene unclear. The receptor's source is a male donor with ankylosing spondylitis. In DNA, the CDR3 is TGTGCCAGCAGCCAAGCCGGGTATTCACCCCTCCACTTT. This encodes CASSQAGYSPLHF.